This T cell receptor beta chain originates from a study of blood T cell repertoires in COVID-19. Method: immunoSEQ multiplex PCR; TCRdb's copy keeps in-frame clones and lacks some. The sample carries hundreds of thousands of clones, roughly 83% recorded once. This clone has a single count. The V gene end was trimmed by 5 bases and the J gene end by 4 bases; junction bases not matched to a gene: 16. The germline gives CDR1 MNHNY, CDR2 SVGAGI (reference sequence). This CDR3 has 18 amino acids. The sequence was collected from a woman between 45 and 60 years old who had recovered from COVID-19. This sequence joins TRBV6-6 and TRBJ2-5; 10 nucleotides align to TRBD2. The sample consisted of PBMCs or T cells enriched from blood (not recorded which). The chain's CDR3 is CASSLPRRSSGSVETQYF. The DNA of the CDR3 is TGTGCCAGCAGTCTCCCCCGTAGGTCTAGCGGGAGTGTAGAGACCCAGTACTTC.